This T cell receptor (beta chain) was obtained from a study of CD8 T cells in Susac syndrome. About the research overall: Blood was drawn from Susac syndrome patients while they were therapy-naive, on corticosteroids, or on intravenous immunoglobulin alone.

Reverse transcription used about 0.45 to 1 ug RNA and random hexamers. From the immunoSEQ multiplex PCR reads, TCRdb called clonotypes with MiXCR, one entry per CDR3 protein. The sample carries 130,000 or so distinct CDR3 sequences, nearly 96% recorded once. Trimming removed 6 bases at V and 4 bases at J, with 7 bases between. Germline CDR1 and CDR2: MDHEN and SYDVKM. The CDR3 contains 12 residues. Negative isolation was used for CD8+ and CD4+ T cells, and FACS enrichment was applied to TEMRA cells. Material: CD4+ T cells from PBMCs. The V call is TRBV28, the J call TRBJ1-5; no clear D. The sequence was collected from a human donor with Susac syndrome. CDR3 DNA: TGTGCCAGCAGCCCAGCGAATCAGCCCCAGCATTTT. Protein sequence: CASSPANQPQHF.